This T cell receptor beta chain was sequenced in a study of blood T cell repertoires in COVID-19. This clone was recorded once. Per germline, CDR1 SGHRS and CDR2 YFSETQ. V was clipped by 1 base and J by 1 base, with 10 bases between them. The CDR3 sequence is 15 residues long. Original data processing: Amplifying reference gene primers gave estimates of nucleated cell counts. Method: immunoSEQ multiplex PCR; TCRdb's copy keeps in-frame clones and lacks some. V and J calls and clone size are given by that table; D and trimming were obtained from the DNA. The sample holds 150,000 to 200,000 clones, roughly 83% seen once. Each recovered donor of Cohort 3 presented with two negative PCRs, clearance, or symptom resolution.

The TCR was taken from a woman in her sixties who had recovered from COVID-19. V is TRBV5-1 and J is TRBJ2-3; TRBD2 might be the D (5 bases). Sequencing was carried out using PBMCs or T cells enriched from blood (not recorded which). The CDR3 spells CASSLPRGGTDTQYF. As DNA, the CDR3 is TGCGCCAGCAGCTTGCCCCGGGGAGGCACAGATACGCAGTATTTT.